These 11 T cell receptor beta chains share one sample of origin, sequenced in a study of CD8 T cells in ankylosing spondylitis. Each CDR3 protein is one row after TCRdb ran MiXCR on the 5' RACE reads. The sample has some 350,000 distinct CDR3 sequences, 14% to 15% seen once. Sequencing was done on a sample of blood, either unsorted or a sorted T cell fraction (not recorded which). Receptors were obtained from a male donor with ankylosing spondylitis or in good health (not recorded which).

This clonotype has just a few counts. This CDR3 reads CASSEDGGTEAFF. CDR3 nucleotide sequence: TGTGCCAGCAGTGAAGACGGGGGCACTGAAGCTTTCTTT. The chain combines TRBV2 with TRBJ1-1; possible D gene TRBD1, 5 bases. CDR3 length equals 13 residues. Germline V gene sequence: CDR1 SNHLY, CDR2 FYNNEI. V lost 1 base and J 4 bases, leaving 7 bases between the germline ends.

This clonotype showed up many times. This chain links TRBV29-1 with TRBJ2-3; the match to TRBD2 covers 8 bases. Germline CDR1 and CDR2: SQVTM and ANQGSEA. The trim removed 1 base at V and 6 bases at J, leaving 12 bases unmatched. The CDR3 loop spans 16 amino acids. CDR3 loop: CSVEGGTSGFHDTQYF. The CDR3, as DNA: TGCAGCGTTGAAGGAGGAACTAGCGGCTTTCATGATACGCAGTATTTT.

This clonotype was seen a few times. V usage is TRBV7-8 and J usage is TRBJ2-1; D is perhaps TRBD2 (6 bases). The CDR3 contains 14 residues. Per germline, CDR1 SGHVS and CDR2 FQNEAQ. V was clipped by 4 bases and J by 4 bases, with 11 bases between them. The CDR3: CASSYDGRYNEQFF. The CDR3, as DNA: TGTGCCAGCAGCTACGATGGGAGGTACAATGAGCAGTTCTTC. Looking up the rest from reference TRBV7-8 and TRBJ2-1 gives the full variable domain: GAGVSQSPRYKVAKRGQDVALRCDPISGHVSLFWYQQALGQGPEFLTYFQNEAQLDKSGLPSDRFFAERPEGSVSTLKIQRTQQEDSAVYLCASSYDGRYNEQFFGPGTRLTVL.

This clonotype occurred many times. The CDR3 DNA sequence: TGTGCCAGCAGTCCGGGACAGGCCTACGAGCAGTACTTC. It codes for CASSPGQAYEQYF. The chain has TRBV12-3 or TRBV12-4 and TRBJ2-7; 8 nucleotides agree with TRBD1. CDR3 length: 13 residues. J lost 2 bases, V lost 5 bases, and 2 bases had no gene match.

The chain combines TRBV10-2 with TRBJ2-3; perhaps TRBD1 as D (6 bases). V lost 7 bases and J 10 bases, leaving 21 bases between the germline ends. The CDR3 sequence is 14 residues long. Looked up from germline, CDR1 is WSHSY and CDR2 is SAAADI. CDR3: CASNPGTQNGAQYF. The CDR3 nucleotides read TGCGCCAGCAACCCCGGGACACAAAACGGTGCGCAGTATTTT.

V gene TRBV11-2 combines with J gene TRBJ2-3; 13 bases fit TRBD2. Trimming at V came to 3 bases and at J to 0 bases, leaving 9 bases not matched to a gene. From germline, CDR1 is SGHAT and CDR2 FQNNGV. The CDR3 consists of 19 residues. CDR3 coding DNA: TGTGCCAGCAGCTTGACTAGCGGGAGGCCTCCATCTAGCACAGATACGCAGTATTTT. Protein: CASSLTSGRPPSSTDTQYF.

The sample holds a few counts of this clonotype. The gene calls are TRBV18 and TRBJ2-7; perhaps TRBD2 as D (5 bases). The CDR3 spans 15 residues. Per the germline V gene, CDR1 is KGHSH and CDR2 is LQKENI. Trimming cost V 4 bases and J 4 bases, with 17 bases left between them. CDR3 loop: CASSQAAGVAYEQYF. The CDR3 DNA reads TGTGCCAGCTCACAGGCGGCGGGTGTTGCTTACGAGCAGTACTTC.

This clonotype was counted only a few times. The gene calls are TRBV6-1 and TRBJ2-1, with D tentatively TRBD1 (6 bases). The CDR3 runs 15 residues. Germline V gives CDR1 MNHNS, CDR2 SASEGT. V lost 6 bases and J lost 7, with 19 bases in between. In DNA, the CDR3 is TGTGCCAGCAGCCTCGGGACGGCCCAGGGGAATGAGCAGTTCTTC. This codes for CASSLGTAQGNEQFF.

The chain recombines TRBV10-3 with TRBJ2-7; 9 bases align to TRBD1. The junction had 5 bases not matched to a gene; V was cut back by 6 bases and J by 5 bases. This CDR3 region has 13 residues. CDR1 ENHRY and CDR2 SYGVKD come from the germline V gene. In DNA, the CDR3 is TGTGCCATCAGCAAACAGGGGGCCCACGAGCAGTACTTC. Translation: CAISKQGAHEQYF.

This clonotype was observed a handful of times. The V and J genes are TRBV3-1 and TRBJ1-1, with D unresolved. CDR1 LGHDT and CDR2 YNNKEL come from the germline V gene (reference sequence). V was trimmed by 1 base and J by 0 bases, leaving 6 bases between them. This CDR3 region has 14 residues. Here the CDR3 reads CASSQGSVNTEAFF. The CDR3 DNA follows: TGTGCCAGCAGCCAAGGTTCCGTGAACACTGAAGCTTTCTTT.

The chain employs TRBV10-3 and TRBJ2-5; 9 bases align to TRBD2. Germline-derived CDR1 and CDR2 are ENHRY and SYGVKD. V lost 3 bases, J lost 4 bases, and 3 bases stayed unmatched. The CDR3 contains 14 residues. CDR3 region: CAISDRGLAETQYF. As DNA, the CDR3 is TGTGCCATCAGTGACCGGGGACTAGCAGAGACCCAGTACTTC.